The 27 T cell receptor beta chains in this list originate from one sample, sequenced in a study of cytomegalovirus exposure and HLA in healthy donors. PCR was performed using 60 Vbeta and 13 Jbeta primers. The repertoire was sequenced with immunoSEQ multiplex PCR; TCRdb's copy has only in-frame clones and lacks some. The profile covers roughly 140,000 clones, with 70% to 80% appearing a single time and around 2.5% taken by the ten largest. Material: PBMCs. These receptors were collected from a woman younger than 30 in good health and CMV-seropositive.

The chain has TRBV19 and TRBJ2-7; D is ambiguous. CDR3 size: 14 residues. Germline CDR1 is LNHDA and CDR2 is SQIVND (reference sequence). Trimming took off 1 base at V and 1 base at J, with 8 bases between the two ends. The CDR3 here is CASSIGGSSYEQYF. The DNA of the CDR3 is TGTGCCAGTAGTATAGGTGGCAGTTCCTACGAGCAGTACTTC.

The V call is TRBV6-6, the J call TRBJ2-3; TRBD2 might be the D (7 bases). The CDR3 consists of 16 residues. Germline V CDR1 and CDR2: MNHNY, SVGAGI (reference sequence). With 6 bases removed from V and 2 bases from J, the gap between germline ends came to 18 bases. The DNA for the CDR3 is TGTGCCAGCAGCTCTCTACTCGGGGGGCCCACAGATACGCAGTATTTT. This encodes CASSSLLGGPTDTQYF.

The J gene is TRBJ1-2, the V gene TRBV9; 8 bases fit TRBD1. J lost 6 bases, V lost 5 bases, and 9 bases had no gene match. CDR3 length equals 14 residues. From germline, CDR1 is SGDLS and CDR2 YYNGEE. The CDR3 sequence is CASSEGQGGDGYTF. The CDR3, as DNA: TGTGCCAGCAGTGAAGGACAGGGAGGGGATGGCTACACCTTC.

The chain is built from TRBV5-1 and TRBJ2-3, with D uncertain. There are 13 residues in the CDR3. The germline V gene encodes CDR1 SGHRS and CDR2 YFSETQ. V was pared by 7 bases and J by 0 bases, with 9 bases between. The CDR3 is CASHRSSTDTQYF. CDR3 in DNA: TGCGCCAGCCACAGATCTAGCACAGATACGCAGTATTTT.

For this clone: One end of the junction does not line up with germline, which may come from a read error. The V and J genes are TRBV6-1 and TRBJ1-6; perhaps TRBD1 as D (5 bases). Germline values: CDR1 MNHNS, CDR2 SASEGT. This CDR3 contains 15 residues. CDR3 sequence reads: CASTQGVPWGLPSIF. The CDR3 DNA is TGTGCCAGCACCCAAGGGGTTCCATGGGGACTCCCTTCAATCTTT.

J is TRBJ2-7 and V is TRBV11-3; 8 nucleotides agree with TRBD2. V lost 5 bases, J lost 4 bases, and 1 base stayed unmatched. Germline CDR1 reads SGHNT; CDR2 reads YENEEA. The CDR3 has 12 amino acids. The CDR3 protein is CASSSGGYEQYF. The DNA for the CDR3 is TGTGCCAGCAGCAGCGGGGGATACGAGCAGTACTTC.

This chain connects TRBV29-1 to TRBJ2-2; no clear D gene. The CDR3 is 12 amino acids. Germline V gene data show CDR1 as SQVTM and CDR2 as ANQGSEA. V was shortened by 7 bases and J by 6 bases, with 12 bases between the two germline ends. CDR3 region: CSAGEGSGELFF. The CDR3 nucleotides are TGCAGCGCCGGAGAAGGCTCCGGGGAGCTGTTTTTT.

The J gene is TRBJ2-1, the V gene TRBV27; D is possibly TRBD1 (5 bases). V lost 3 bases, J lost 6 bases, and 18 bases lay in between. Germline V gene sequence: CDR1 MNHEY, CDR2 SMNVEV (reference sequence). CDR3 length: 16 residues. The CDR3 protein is CASSFSLGARSNEQFF. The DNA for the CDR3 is TGTGCCAGCAGTTTTTCCCTAGGGGCGCGGTCCAATGAGCAGTTCTTC.

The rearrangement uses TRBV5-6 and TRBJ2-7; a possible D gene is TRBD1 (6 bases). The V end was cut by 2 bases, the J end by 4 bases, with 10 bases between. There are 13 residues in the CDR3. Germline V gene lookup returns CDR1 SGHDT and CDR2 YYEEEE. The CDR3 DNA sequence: TGTGCCAGCAGCTTACAGGGCGGGTACGAGCAGTACTTC. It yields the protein CASSLQGGYEQYF.

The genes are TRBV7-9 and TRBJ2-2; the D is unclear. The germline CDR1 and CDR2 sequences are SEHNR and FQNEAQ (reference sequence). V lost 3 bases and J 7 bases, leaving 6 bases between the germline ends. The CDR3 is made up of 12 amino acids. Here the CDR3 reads CASSFSIGELFF. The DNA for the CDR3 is TGTGCCAGCAGCTTCTCTATCGGGGAGCTGTTTTTT.

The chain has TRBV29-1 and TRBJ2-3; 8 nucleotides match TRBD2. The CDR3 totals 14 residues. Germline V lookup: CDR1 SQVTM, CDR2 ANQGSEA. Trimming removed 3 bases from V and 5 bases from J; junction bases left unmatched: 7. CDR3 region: CSVDRRLAQDTQYF. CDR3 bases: TGCAGCGTTGACCGAAGACTAGCGCAAGATACGCAGTATTTT.

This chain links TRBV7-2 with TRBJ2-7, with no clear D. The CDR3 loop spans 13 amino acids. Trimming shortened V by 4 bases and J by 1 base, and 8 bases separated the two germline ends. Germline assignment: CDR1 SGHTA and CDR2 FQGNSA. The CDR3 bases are TGTGCCAGCAGCTCGGGTTCTTCCTACGAGCAGTACTTC. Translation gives CASSSGSSYEQYF.

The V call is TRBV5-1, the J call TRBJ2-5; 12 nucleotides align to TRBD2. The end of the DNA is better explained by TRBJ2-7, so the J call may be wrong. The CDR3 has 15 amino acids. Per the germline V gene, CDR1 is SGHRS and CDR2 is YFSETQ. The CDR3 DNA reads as TGCGCCAGCAGCAGAACGACTAGCGGGGGCTACGAGCAGTACTTC. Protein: CASSRTTSGGYEQYF.

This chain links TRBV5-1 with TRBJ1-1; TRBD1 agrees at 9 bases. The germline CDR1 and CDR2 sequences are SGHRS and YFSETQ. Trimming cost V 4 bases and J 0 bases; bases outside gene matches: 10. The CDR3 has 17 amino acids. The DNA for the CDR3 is TGCGCCAGCAGCCCATGGTCGGGGACAGGGATGAACACTGAAGCTTTCTTT. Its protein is CASSPWSGTGMNTEAFF.

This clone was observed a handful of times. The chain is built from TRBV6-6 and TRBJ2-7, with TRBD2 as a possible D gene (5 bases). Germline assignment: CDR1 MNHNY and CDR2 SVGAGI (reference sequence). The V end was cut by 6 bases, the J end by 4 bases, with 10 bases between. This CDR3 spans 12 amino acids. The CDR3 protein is CASRLEGYEQYF. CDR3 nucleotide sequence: TGTGCCAGCAGGCTTGAGGGATACGAGCAGTACTTC.

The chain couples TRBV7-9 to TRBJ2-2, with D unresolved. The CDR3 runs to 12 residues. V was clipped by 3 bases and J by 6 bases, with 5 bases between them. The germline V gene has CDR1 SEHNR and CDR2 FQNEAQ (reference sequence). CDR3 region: CASSFSSGELFF. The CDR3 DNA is TGTGCCAGCAGCTTCTCGTCCGGGGAGCTGTTTTTT. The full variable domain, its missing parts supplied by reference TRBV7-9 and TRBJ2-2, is DTGVSQNPRHKITKRGQNVTFRCDPISEHNRLYWYRQTLGQGPEFLTYFQNEAQLEKSRLLSDRFSAERPKGSFSTLEIQRTEQGDSAMYLCASSFSSGELFFGEGSRLTVL.

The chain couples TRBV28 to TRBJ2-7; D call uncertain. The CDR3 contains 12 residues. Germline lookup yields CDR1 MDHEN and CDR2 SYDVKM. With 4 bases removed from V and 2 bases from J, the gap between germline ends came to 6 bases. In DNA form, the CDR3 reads TGTGCCAGCAGTTCCCTTCCCTACGAGCAGTACTTC. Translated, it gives CASSSLPYEQYF.

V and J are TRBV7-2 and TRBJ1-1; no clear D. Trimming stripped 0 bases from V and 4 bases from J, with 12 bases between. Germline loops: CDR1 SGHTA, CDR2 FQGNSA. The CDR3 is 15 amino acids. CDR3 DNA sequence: TGTGCCAGCAGCTTAGCGGGTCGGGTTGGCACTGAAGCTTTCTTT. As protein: CASSLAGRVGTEAFF.

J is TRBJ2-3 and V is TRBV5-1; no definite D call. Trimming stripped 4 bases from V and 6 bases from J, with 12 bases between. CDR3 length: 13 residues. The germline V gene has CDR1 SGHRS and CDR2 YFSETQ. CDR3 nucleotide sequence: TGCGCCAGCAGCCCTGAGCCTCCGGATACGCAGTATTTT. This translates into CASSPEPPDTQYF. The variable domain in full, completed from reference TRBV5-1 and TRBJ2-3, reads KAGVTQTPRYLIKTRGQQVTLSCSPISGHRSVSWYQQTPGQGLQFLFEYFSETQRNKGNFPGRFSGRQFSNSRSEMNVSTLELGDSALYLCASSPEPPDTQYFGPGTRLTVL.

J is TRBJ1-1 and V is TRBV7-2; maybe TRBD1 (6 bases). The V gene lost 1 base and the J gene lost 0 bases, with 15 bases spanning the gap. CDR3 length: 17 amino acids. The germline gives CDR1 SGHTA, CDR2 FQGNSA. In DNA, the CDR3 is TGTGCCAGCAGCTTAGTTCCGGGGGGCATGATGAACACTGAAGCTTTCTTT. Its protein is CASSLVPGGMMNTEAFF.

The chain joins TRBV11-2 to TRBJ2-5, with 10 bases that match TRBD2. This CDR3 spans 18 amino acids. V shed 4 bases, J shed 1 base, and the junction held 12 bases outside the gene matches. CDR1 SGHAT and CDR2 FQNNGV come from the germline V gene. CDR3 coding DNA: TGTGCCAGCAGCTCGATACGACTGTCTAGCGGGGGCCAAGAGACCCAGTACTTC. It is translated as CASSSIRLSSGGQETQYF. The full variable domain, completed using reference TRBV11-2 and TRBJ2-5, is EAGVAQSPRYKIIEKRQSVAFWCNPISGHATLYWYQQILGQGPKLLIQFQNNGVVDDSQLPKDRFSAERLKGVDSTLKIQPAKLEDSAVYLCASSSIRLSSGGQETQYFGPGTRLLVL.

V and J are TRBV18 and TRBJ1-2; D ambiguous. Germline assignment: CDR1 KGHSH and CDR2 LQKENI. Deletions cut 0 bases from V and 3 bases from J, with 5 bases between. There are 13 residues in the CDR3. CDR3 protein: CASSPPTDYGYTF. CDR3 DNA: TGTGCCAGCTCACCACCCACAGACTATGGCTACACCTTC.

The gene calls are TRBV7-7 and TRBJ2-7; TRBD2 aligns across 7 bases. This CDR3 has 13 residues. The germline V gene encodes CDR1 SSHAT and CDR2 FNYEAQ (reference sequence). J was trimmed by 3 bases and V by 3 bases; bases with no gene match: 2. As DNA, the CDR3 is TGTGCCAGCAGCTTCTGGGAGGGCTACGAGCAGTACTTC. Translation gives CASSFWEGYEQYF.

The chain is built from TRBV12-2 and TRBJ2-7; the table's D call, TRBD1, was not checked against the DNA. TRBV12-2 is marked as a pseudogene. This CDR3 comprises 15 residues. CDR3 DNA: TGTGCAAGTCGCTTAGCGCGGACAGGGCGGTACGAGCAGTACTTC. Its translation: CASRLARTGRYEQYF.

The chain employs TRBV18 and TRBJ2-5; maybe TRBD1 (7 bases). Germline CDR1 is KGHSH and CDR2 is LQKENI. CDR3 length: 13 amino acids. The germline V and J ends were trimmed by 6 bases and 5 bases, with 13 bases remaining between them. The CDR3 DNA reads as TGTGCCAGCTCCCAGGGGGGCCGCGAGACCCAGTACTTC. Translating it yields CASSQGGRETQYF.

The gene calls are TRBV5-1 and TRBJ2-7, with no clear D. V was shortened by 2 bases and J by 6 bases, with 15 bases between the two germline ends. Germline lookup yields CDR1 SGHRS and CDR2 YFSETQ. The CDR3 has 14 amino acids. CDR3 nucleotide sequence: TGCGCCAGCAGCTTCGCGACATCTGGGTCCGAGCAGTACTTC. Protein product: CASSFATSGSEQYF.

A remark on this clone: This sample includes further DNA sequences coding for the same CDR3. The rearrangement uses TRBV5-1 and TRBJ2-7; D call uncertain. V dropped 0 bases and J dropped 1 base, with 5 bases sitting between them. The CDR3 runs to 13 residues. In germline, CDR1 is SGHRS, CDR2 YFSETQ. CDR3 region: CASSLAGSYEQYF. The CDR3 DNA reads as TGCGCCAGCAGCTTGGCAGGATCCTACGAGCAGTACTTC.